The entry below describes one TCR beta chain. The entry originates in a study of blood T cell repertoires in COVID-19. As for the study in general: The study drew acute and convalescent COVID-19 samples from the United States, Italy and Spain. T cells, B-cell-depleted T cells, or PBMCs supplied cDNA or gDNA.

Cohorts were based on clinical histories the participants reported. Trimming removed 4 bases from V and 7 bases from J, with 22 bases in between. CDR1 and CDR2 (germline): LGHDT, YNNKEL (reference sequence). The CDR3 totals 17 residues. Authors' data handling: Reference gene primer amplification gave nucleated cell count estimates. Data came from immunoSEQ multiplex PCR; TCRdb stores just in-frame clones and leaves some out. The DNA was the basis for D and trimming; V, J and clone size are from that table. Of fewer than 500,000 clones listed, about 87% are singletons. The rearrangement joins TRBV3-1 (or the pseudogene TRBV3-2) to TRBJ1-4; perhaps TRBD1 as D (6 bases). The sample was PBMCs or T cells enriched from blood (not recorded which). This clonotype was sampled from a young man who had recovered from COVID-19. The CDR3 DNA reads TGTGCCAGCAGCCCAAGGGGGGGGCAACTCTCTATTGAAAAACTGTTTTTT. As protein: CASSPRGGQLSIEKLFF.